These T cell receptor beta chains were read from a single sample in a study of CD8 T cells in Susac syndrome. TCRdb reprocessed the immunoSEQ multiplex PCR reads with MiXCR, giving one entry per CDR3 protein. The sample gives fewer than 200,000 distinct CDR3 sequences, about 94% of which show up once; around 0.1% is in the top ten. Sequenced input: CD4+ T cells from PBMCs. Receptor source: a human donor in good health. Each CDR3 is given with its conserved first and last residue. D genes are given only for firm matches. Where a row states a size, it is once, few, many or the class of an expanded clone; other rows omit it.

DNA,CDR3,V,D,size,J
TGTGCCAGCAGCTTGGGGCGGGGGTTTTCGTCGGCCACTGAAGCTTTCTTT,CASSLGRGFSSATEAFF,TRBV7-3,.,.,TRBJ1-1
TGCAGCGTTGAAGTCTTCAACCTAGCGGGGGGGAGCAGGTATACGCAGTATTTT,CSVEVFNLAGGSRYTQYF,TRBV29-1,TRBD2,.,TRBJ2-3
TGTGCCAGCAGCGAGGGGACTCTTCACTCCTACAATGAGCAGTTCTTC,CASSEGTLHSYNEQFF,TRBV5-8,.,once,TRBJ2-1
TGCAGCGTGAGAGACTTCGACCAGGGACACGAGACCCAGTACTTC,CSVRDFDQGHETQYF,TRBV29-1,.,.,TRBJ2-5
TGTGCCAGCAGTTACAATGGACAGGGAGGCTACGAGCAGTACTTC,CASSYNGQGGYEQYF,TRBV6-5,TRBD1,.,TRBJ2-7
TGTGCCAGCAGCTCCGGACTAGCGGGGGCCCTACAAGAGACCCAGTACTTC,CASSSGLAGALQETQYF,TRBV4-2,TRBD2,.,TRBJ2-5
TGCAGTGCTACCGGTGCGGCGGGGGCTTTCTGGCGTAGGAATGAGCAGTTCTTC,CSATGAAGAFWRRNEQFF,TRBV20-1,.,.,TRBJ2-1
TGTGCCAGCAGCTTGGCGAGGTCAGCCCGAGGTGGCACTGAAGCTTTCTTT,CASSLARSARGGTEAFF,TRBV5-4,.,.,TRBJ1-1
TGTGCCAGCAGGAGGGCTCCTTTAGCCCACAATGAGCAGTTCTTC,CASRRAPLAHNEQFF,TRBV6-2/TRBV6-3,.,once,TRBJ2-1
TGTGCCAGCAGGGCTAATTGGCACAGCGAGACCGGGGAGCTGTTTTTT,CASRANWHSETGELFF,TRBV27,.,.,TRBJ2-2
TGTGCCAGCAGCCGAGGGGGGCTGAATGGCTACACCTTC,CASSRGGLNGYTF,TRBV12-3/TRBV12-4,.,.,TRBJ1-2
TGCAGTGCTAGAGCAGGAAACACCATATATTTT,CSARAGNTIYF,TRBV20-1,.,.,TRBJ1-3
TGCAGCGTTGAAGGGGACCCCTTTGGCTACACCTTC,CSVEGDPFGYTF,TRBV29-1,.,.,TRBJ1-2
TGTGCCAGCAGCTTGGCCGTTGGGGGACGGTCTCTAAGAGATACGCAGTATTTT,CASSLAVGGRSLRDTQYF,TRBV5-8,.,.,TRBJ2-3
TGTGCCAGTAGTATGTGGATTGGTGACACTGAAGCTTTCTTT,CASSMWIGDTEAFF,TRBV19,.,.,TRBJ1-1
TGTGCCAGTTTCTTTAGTTCCCAGAACACTGAAGCTTTCTTT,CASFFSSQNTEAFF,TRBV19,.,.,TRBJ1-1
TGTGCCACCTCGGGGACCACCCTCCACTTT,CATSGTTLHF,TRBV28,.,.,TRBJ1-6
TGTGCCAGCAGCTCCCTCTTGCGGGGCCAGCCCCAGCATTTT,CASSSLLRGQPQHF,TRBV7-2,.,.,TRBJ1-5
TGTGCCAGTAGCGGACAGGGGGCGCATTCTGGCTACACCTTC,CASSGQGAHSGYTF,TRBV19,TRBD1,.,TRBJ1-2
TGTGCCAGCAGTTTAGCATTGGGGGGCGGAGAGCAGTTCTTC,CASSLALGGGEQFF,TRBV12-3/TRBV12-4,.,.,TRBJ2-1
TGTGCCAGCAGCCCCGGGTGGCAGCCCTCCGAGCAGTACTTC,CASSPGWQPSEQYF,TRBV3-1,.,once,TRBJ2-7
TGTGCCAGCACCCGGGACTGGGTTTACAATGAGCAGTTCTTC,CASTRDWVYNEQFF,TRBV12-3/TRBV12-4,.,once,TRBJ2-1
TGTGCCAACAAGGGACAGGGACATAGCAATCAGCCCCAGCATTTT,CANKGQGHSNQPQHF,TRBV6-2/TRBV6-3,TRBD1,.,TRBJ1-5
TGCGCCACCAAATCGACAGCGGCTAACTATGGCTACACCTTC,CATKSTAANYGYTF,TRBV5-1,.,.,TRBJ1-2
TGTGCCAGCAGTTACTCGATAAGCGGGGCAACCTACGAGCAGTACTTC,CASSYSISGATYEQYF,TRBV6-5,TRBD2,few,TRBJ2-7
TGTGCCAGCAGGAATTGGGACAGGGGGCACACTGAAGCTTTCTTT,CASRNWDRGHTEAFF,TRBV2,TRBD1,.,TRBJ1-1
TGCAGCGTTGCGGTAGGAATTACTGAAGCTTTCTTT,CSVAVGITEAFF,TRBV29-1,.,.,TRBJ1-1
TGTGCCAGCAGTTACCCGCGTGGCTACACCTTC,CASSYPRGYTF,TRBV6-2/TRBV6-3,.,.,TRBJ1-2